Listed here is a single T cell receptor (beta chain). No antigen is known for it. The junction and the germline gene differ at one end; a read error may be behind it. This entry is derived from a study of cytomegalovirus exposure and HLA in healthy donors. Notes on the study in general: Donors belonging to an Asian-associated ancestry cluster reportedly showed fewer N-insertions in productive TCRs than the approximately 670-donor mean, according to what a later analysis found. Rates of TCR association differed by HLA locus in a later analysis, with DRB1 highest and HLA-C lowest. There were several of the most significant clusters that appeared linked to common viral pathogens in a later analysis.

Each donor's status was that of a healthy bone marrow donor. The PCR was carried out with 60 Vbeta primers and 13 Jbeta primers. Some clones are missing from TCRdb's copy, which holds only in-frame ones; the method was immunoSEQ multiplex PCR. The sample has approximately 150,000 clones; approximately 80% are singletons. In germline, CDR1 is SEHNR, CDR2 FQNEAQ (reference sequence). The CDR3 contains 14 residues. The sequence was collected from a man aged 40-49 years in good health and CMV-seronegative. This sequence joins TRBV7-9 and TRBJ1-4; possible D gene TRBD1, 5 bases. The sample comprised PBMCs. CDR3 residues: CSSSLMGPNEKLFF. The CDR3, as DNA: TGTTCCAGCAGCTTAATGGGGCCTAATGAAAAACTGTTTTTT.